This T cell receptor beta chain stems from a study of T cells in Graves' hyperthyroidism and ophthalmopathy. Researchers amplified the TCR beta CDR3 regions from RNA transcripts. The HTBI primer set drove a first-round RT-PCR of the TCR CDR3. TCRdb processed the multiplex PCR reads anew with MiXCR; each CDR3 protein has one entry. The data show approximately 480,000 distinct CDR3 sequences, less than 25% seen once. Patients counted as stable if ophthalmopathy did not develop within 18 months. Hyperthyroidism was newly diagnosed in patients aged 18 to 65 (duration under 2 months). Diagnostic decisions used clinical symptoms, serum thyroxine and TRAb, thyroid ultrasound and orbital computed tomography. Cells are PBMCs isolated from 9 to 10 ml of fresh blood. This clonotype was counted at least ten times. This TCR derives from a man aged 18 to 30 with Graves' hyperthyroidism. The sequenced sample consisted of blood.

CDR3 DNA: TGTGCCACCAGACGGGAGGAGTTGGACACTGAAGCTTTCTTT. This encodes CATRREELDTEAFF. The rearrangement uses TRBV6-2 or TRBV6-3 and TRBJ1-1; D remains ambiguous. CDR3 size: 14 residues. The germline V and J ends were trimmed by 10 bases and 3 bases, with 18 bases remaining between them. The germline gives CDR1 MNHEY, CDR2 SVGEGT.